The present T cell receptor (beta chain) was sequenced within a study of PD-L1 blockade in urothelial cancer. Study as a whole: Of some 28 patients, some 24 were males with bladder-origin urothelial cancer. Tumor specimens held a median approximately 1,500 T cells.

Every PCR was spiked with synthetic TCR analog templates. Sequencing used immunoSEQ multiplex PCR; TCRdb keeps in-frame clones, though not all of them. The repertoire consists of 30,000 to 40,000 clones, with about a third occurring once and the leading ten covering around 9.3%. Findings and limits, study-wide: Increased tumor-infiltrating T lymphocytes were recorded in patients with durable benefit.

There are a few counts of this clone. Its target is unknown. With 5 bases removed from V and 4 bases from J, the gap between germline ends came to 13 bases. Germline values: CDR1 SGHNT, CDR2 YENEEA. The CDR3 is made up of 14 amino acids. The sample consisted of tumor tissue, taken before atezolizumab (anti-PD-L1) treatment. The gene calls are TRBV11-3 and TRBJ2-3; D possibly corresponds to TRBD1 (5 bases). The clonotype was recovered from a man between 60 and 75 years old with urothelial cancer. CDR3 DNA sequence: TGTGCCAGCAGCCCGACAGTAGAAGCAGATACGCAGTATTTT. This sequence encodes CASSPTVEADTQYF.